This T cell receptor beta chain was sequenced during a study of blood T cells in healthy people across ages. Primed by a sample-barcoded 5' primer and a J-beta primer mix, a second PCR proceeded for roughly 7 to 12 cycles. Via MiXCR, TCRdb re-called the 5' RACE reads, giving one row per CDR3 protein. The table has 1.5 million to 2 million distinct CDR3 sequences, about 49% seen once; the top ten hold 2% to 2.5%. This receptor was taken from a woman between 40 and 50 years old in good health. Sequenced: blood.

The CDR3 DNA sequence: TGTGCCAGCAGCTGGGGAACAGGGGCAGATACGCAGTATTTT. Amino acid sequence: CASSWGTGADTQYF. The chain carries TRBV7-3 and TRBJ2-3; 7 nucleotides agree with TRBD1. With 4 bases clipped from V and 4 bases from J, the junction kept 5 bases outside the gene matches. The CDR3 consists of 14 residues. Germline V gene lookup returns CDR1 SGHTA and CDR2 FQGTGA.